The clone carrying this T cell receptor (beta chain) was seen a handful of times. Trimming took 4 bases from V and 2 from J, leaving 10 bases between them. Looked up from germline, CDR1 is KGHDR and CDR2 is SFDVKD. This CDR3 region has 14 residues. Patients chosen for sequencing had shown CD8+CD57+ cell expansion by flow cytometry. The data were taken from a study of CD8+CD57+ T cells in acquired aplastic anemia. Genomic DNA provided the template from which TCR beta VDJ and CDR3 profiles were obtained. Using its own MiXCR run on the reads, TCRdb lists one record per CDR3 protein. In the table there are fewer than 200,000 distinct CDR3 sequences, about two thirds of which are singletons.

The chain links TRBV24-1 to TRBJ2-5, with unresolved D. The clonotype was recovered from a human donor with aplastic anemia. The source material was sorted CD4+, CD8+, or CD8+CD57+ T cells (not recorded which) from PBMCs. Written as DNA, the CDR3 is TGTGCCACCAGTGACCCCGCCAGGCAAGAGACCCAGTACTTC. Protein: CATSDPARQETQYF.